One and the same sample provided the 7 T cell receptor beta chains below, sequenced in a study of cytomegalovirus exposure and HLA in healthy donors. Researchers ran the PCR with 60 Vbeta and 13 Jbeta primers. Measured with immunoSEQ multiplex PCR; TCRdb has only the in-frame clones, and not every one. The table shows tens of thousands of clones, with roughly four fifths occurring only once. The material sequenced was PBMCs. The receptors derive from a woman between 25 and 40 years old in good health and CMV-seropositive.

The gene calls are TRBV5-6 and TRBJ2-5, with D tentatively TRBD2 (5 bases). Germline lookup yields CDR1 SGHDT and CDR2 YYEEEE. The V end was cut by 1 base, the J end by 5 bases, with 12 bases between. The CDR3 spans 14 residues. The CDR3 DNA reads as TGTGCCAGCAGCTTGAGAGGGCCCGGGGAGACCCAGTACTTC. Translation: CASSLRGPGETQYF.

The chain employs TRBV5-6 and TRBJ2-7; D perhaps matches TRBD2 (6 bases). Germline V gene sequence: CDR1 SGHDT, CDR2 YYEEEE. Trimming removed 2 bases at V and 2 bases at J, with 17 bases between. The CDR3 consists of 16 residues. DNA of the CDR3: TGTGCCAGCAGCTTTAGTGTGGGGACTTCTCCCTACGAGCAGTACTTC. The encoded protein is CASSFSVGTSPYEQYF. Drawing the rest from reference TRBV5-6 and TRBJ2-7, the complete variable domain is DAGVTQSPTHLIKTRGQQVTLRCSPKSGHDTVSWYQQALGQGPQFIFQYYEEEERQRGNFPDRFSGHQFPNYSSELNVNALLLGDSALYLCASSFSVGTSPYEQYFGPGTRLTVT.

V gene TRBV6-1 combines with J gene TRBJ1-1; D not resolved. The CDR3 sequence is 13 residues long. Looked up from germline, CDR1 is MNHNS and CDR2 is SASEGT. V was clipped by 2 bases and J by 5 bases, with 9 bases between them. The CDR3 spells CASSEPGTTEAFF. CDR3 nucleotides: TGTGCCAGCAGTGAACCAGGAACTACTGAAGCTTTCTTT.

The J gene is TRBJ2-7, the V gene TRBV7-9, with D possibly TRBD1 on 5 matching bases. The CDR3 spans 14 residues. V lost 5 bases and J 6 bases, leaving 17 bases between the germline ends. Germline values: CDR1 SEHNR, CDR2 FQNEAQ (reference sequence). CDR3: CASSLGAGFREQYF. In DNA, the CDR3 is TGTGCCAGCAGCCTTGGGGCCGGGTTCCGCGAGCAGTACTTC.

CDR3 in amino acids: CASSSDSPYEQYF. The CDR3 bases are TGTGCCAGCAGCTCGGACAGTCCCTACGAGCAGTACTTC. The chain uses TRBV7-8 and TRBJ2-7; D possibly corresponds to TRBD1 (6 bases). The V gene's germline CDR1 is SGHVS and CDR2 FQNEAQ. The ends were cut back, 4 bases at V and 2 bases at J, with 9 bases in the middle. There are 13 residues in the CDR3.

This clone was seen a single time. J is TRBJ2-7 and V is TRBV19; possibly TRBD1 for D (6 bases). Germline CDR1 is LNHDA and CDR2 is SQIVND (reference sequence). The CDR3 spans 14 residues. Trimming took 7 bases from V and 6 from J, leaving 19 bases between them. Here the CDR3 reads CASTPGGQWAEQYF. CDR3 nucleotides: TGTGCCAGTACCCCTGGGGGCCAGTGGGCCGAGCAGTACTTC.

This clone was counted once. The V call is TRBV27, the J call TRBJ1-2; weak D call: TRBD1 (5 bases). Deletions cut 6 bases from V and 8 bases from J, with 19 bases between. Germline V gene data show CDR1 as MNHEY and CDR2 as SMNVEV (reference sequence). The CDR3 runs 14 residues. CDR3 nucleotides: TGTGCCAGCAGCTCGTGGGGGGGAGGGGCGGGCTACACCTTC. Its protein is CASSSWGGGAGYTF.